This TCR beta chain emerged from a study of blood T cells in healthy people across ages. Worth noting for this clonotype: Antigen specificity is unknown.

Study conclusions and caveats: Long-lived donors exceeded aged donors in naive CD4+ cells and diversity.

It was with a sample-barcoded 5' primer and a J-beta primer mix that a second PCR of about 6 to 11 cycles was run. TCRdb analysed the 5' RACE reads with MiXCR anew, one entry per CDR3 protein. This sample has 780,000 or so distinct CDR3 sequences, with about 61% found just once. The receptor was derived from a man in his forties or fifties in good health. The sample consisted of blood.

The CDR3 DNA follows: TGCAGCGTCAAGGACAGAGTGAACACTGAAGCTTTCTTT. This codes for CSVKDRVNTEAFF. The chain has TRBV29-1 and TRBJ1-1; TRBD1 is a possible D gene (6 bases). With 6 bases removed from V and 0 bases from J, the gap between germline ends came to 11 bases. CDR1 and CDR2 (germline): SQVTM, ANQGSEA. The CDR3 extends over 13 amino acids.